This is a list of T cell receptor beta chains from one sample in a study of vaccination and CD4 T cells after COVID-19. TCRdb fed the PCR reads into MiXCR, producing one record per CDR3 protein. The table shows roughly 15,000 distinct CDR3 sequences, with about two fifths occurring only once. No antigen has been assigned to these receptors. The sequenced sample was CD4+ T cells from blood, cultured in vitro. The receptors stem from a human donor who had recovered from COVID-19. Both conserved end residues are trimmed from each CDR3.

j_call	v_call	cdr3_aa
TRBJ2-7	TRBV6-7	ASSYSSPCSYEQY
TRBJ2-1	TRBV15	ATSSERFTFGQF
TRBJ2-7	TRBV7-3	ASSLTGTGTYEQY
TRBJ2-2	TRBV14	ASSRLLAGGPGGELF
TRBJ1-6	TRBV19	ASNYRGFNSPLH
TRBJ2-5	TRBV6-1	ASSDPSTSRETQY
TRBJ1-2	TRBV29-1	SHRTGPPFNYGYT
TRBJ2-1	TRBV7-3	ASSLTREGPEQF
TRBJ2-6	TRBV6-1	ASSRTGEGAGANVLT
TRBJ1-3	TRBV7-9	ASSLGNGNTIY
TRBJ1-6	TRBV27	ASSPRPNSPLH
TRBJ1-1	TRBV28	ASVRGPNTEAF
TRBJ1-1	TRBV27	ASSSWSEAF
TRBJ2-1	TRBV6-5	ASSYQGLAARNEQF
TRBJ2-5	TRBV2	ASSPLGGETQY
TRBJ2-5	TRBV20-1	SARDGRGQETQY
TRBJ1-1	TRBV12-5	ASGLVVGKNTEAF
TRBJ2-3	TRBV6-4	ASSTEFTDTQY
TRBJ2-2	TRBV7-6	ASSSRQNPGELF
TRBJ2-3	TRBV28	ASSLPSTGLVTQY
TRBJ2-3	TRBV30	AWSHTPWTSGSTDTQY
TRBJ1-5	TRBV19	ASSMTGGSNQPQH
TRBJ1-3	TRBV28	ASSLSGRGPGNTIY
TRBJ1-1	TRBV20-1	SAPAAGGQNTEAF
TRBJ1-4	TRBV10-3	AISEEGTKLF
TRBJ2-1	TRBV7-8	ASSLAYWGEGPVNEQF
TRBJ2-5	TRBV5-1	ASSLIGQGASGVQETQY